The source of this T cell receptor beta chain is a study of shared clonotypes between healthy human individuals. Germline CDR1 ENHRY, CDR2 SYGVKD. This CDR3 is 14 amino acids long. Trimming stripped 2 bases from V and 6 bases from J, with 10 bases between. Assay: immunoSEQ multiplex PCR; the TCRdb copy retains only in-frame clones and omits some. The sample has some 2.1 million clones, 90% to 95% seen once. The naive CD8 fraction comprised CD45RO-negative cells positively selected for CCR7 and excluded terminally differentiated effector memory CD45RA+ cells. All donors were Caucasian adults living in Nashville, Tennessee.

Sequences were obtained from naive CD8+ T cells from PBMCs. This chain connects TRBV10-3 to TRBJ2-2; unclear D gene. The sequence was obtained from a young man in good health. Some clones in this sample may be carry-over from other donors' samples. The CDR3 bases are TGTGCCATCAGTGAGCCGATAGTATCCGGGGAGCTGTTTTTT. Amino acid sequence: CAISEPIVSGELFF.